The 5 T cell receptor beta chains below all came from one sample that was sequenced in a study of cytomegalovirus exposure and HLA in healthy donors. PCR amplification relied on 60 Vbeta primers (plus 13 Jbeta primers). Assay: immunoSEQ multiplex PCR; the TCRdb copy retains only in-frame clones and omits some. The table lists under 95,000 clones, less than 85% of them singletons. Sequenced material: PBMCs. The source is a male donor in good health and CMV-seronegative.

V is TRBV5-1 and J is TRBJ2-2; D is unclear. This CDR3 is built from 13 residues. The V end lost 2 bases, the J end lost 6 bases, and 8 bases lay between the germline ends. CDR1 and CDR2 from the germline V gene are SGHRS and YFSETQ. The CDR3 protein is CASSFQASGELFF. CDR3 DNA: TGCGCCAGCAGCTTCCAAGCGTCCGGGGAGCTGTTTTTT.

V is TRBV6-4 and J is TRBJ2-3; tentatively, D is TRBD2 (6 bases). Germline values: CDR1 MRHNA, CDR2 SNTAGT. This CDR3 spans 15 amino acids. Trimming took 6 bases from V and 4 from J, leaving 17 bases between them. The CDR3 here is CASSPKSTGADTQYF. The DNA for the CDR3 is TGTGCCAGCAGCCCCAAGAGTACGGGAGCAGATACGCAGTATTTT.

This chain uses TRBV5-1 with TRBJ2-7, with D perhaps matching TRBD1 (6 bases). The V gene lost 0 bases and the J gene lost 6 bases, with 16 bases spanning the gap. Germline lookup yields CDR1 SGHRS and CDR2 YFSETQ. This CDR3 is 15 amino acids long. The CDR3 DNA is TGCGCCAGCAGCTTGGAAGCCAGGGGCTCAGGCGAGCAGTACTTC. This codes for CASSLEARGSGEQYF. Together with reference TRBV5-1 and TRBJ2-7, the CDR3 gives the full variable domain: KAGVTQTPRYLIKTRGQQVTLSCSPISGHRSVSWYQQTPGQGLQFLFEYFSETQRNKGNFPGRFSGRQFSNSRSEMNVSTLELGDSALYLCASSLEARGSGEQYFGPGTRLTVT.

The chain uses TRBV5-8 and TRBJ2-7; the D gene is possibly TRBD2 (5 bases). Between the trimmed V and J ends, which lost 4 bases and 1 base, there was a span of 12 bases. From germline, CDR1 is SGHTS and CDR2 YDEGEE. This CDR3 spans 14 amino acids. CDR3 sequence: CASSSEGRSYEQYF. DNA of the CDR3: TGTGCCAGCAGCAGCGAGGGTCGGTCCTACGAGCAGTACTTC.

About this clone itself: A read error may account for a junction end that differs from germline. The sample holds other DNA sequences that translate to the same CDR3. The genes are TRBV2 and TRBJ1-3; D possibly corresponds to TRBD1 (6 bases). Germline loops: CDR1 SNHLY, CDR2 FYNNEI. The CDR3 has 15 amino acids. DNA for the CDR3: TGTGCCAGCAGTGAGAACAGGGCCTCTGGAAACACCATATATTTC. It yields the protein CASSENRASGNTIYF.